Sequencing of this T cell receptor beta chain was carried out in a study of sequential checkpoint blockade in melanoma. Treatment given: randomized to nivolumab then ipilimumab (arm A) or the reverse (arm B). A few counts support this clone. The repertoire was sequenced with immunoSEQ multiplex PCR; TCRdb's copy has only in-frame clones and lacks some. The sample lists roughly 2,200 clones, 26% occurring once. The CDR3 has 15 residues. The V call is TRBV12-2, the J call TRBJ2-7; the table's D call, TRBD2, was not checked against the DNA. TRBV12-2 is labeled a pseudogene. The sample consisted of tumor tissue (inferred from file names), taken from a patient given nivolumab and ipilimumab in sequence. This clonotype was obtained from a human donor with melanoma. The CDR3 nucleotides are TGTGCAAGTCGCTTGGATTGCCGGGGGGCAGGCGAGCAGTACTTC. Encoded protein: CASRLDCRGAGEQYF.